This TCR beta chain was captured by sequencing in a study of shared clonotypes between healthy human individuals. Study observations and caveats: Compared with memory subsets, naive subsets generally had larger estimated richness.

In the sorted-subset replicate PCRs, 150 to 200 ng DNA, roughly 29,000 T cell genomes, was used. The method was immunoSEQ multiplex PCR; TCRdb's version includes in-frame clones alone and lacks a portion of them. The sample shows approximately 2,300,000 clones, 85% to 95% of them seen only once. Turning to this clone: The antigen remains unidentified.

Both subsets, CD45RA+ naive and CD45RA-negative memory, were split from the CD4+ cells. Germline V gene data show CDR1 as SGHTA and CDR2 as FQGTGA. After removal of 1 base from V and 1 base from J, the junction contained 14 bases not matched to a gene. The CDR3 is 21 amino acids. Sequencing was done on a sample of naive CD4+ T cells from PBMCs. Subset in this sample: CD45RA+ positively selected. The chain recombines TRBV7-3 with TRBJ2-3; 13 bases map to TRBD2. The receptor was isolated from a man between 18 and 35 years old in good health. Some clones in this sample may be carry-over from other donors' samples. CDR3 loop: CASSLKPRTSGSRGGTDTQYF. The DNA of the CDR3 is TGTGCCAGCAGCTTAAAACCCCGGACTAGCGGGAGTAGAGGGGGCACAGATACGCAGTATTTT.